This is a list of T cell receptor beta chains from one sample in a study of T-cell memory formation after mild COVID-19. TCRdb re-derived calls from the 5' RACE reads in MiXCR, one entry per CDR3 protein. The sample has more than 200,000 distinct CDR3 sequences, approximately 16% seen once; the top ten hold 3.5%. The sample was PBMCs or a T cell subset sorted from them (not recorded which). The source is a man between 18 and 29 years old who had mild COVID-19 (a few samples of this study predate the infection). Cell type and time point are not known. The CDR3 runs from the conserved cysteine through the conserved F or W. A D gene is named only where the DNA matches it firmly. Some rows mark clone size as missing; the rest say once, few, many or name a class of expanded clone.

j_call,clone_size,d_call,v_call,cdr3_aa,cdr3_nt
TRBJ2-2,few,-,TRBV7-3,CASSPAVGWELFF,TGTGCCAGCAGCCCTGCCGTCGGTTGGGAGCTGTTTTTT
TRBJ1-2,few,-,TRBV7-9,CASTKVGGNYGYTF,TGTGCCAGCACCAAAGTCGGCGGAAACTATGGCTACACCTTC
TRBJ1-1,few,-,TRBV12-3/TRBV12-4,CASRGSRAFF,TGTGCCAGCCGGGGCAGTAGGGCTTTCTTT
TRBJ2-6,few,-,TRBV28,CASSLVSRPAGANVLTF,TGTGCCAGCAGTTTGGTCTCCCGTCCCGCTGGGGCCAACGTCCTGACTTTC
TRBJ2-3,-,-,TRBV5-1,CASSSTGWGGATDTQYF,TGCGCCAGCAGCTCGACCGGCTGGGGGGGGGCCACAGATACGCAGTATTTT
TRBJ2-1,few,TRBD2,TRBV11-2,CASSASGGAEFF,TGTGCCAGCAGCGCTAGCGGGGGGGCCGAGTTCTTC
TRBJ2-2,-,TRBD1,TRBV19,CASSAQRQGGTGELFF,TGTGCCAGTAGTGCCCAGAGACAGGGTGGCACCGGGGAGCTGTTTTTT
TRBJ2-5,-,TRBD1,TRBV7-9,CASSPTGGAGETQYF,TGTGCCAGCAGCCCCACAGGGGGCGCGGGAGAGACCCAGTACTTC
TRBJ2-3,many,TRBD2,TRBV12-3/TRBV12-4,CASSSRTSGGRGTQYF,TGTGCCAGCAGCTCCCGGACTAGCGGGGGGCGGGGTACGCAGTATTTT
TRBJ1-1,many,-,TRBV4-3,CATWNTEAFF,TGCGCCACATGGAACACTGAAGCTTTCTTT
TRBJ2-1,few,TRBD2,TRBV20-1,CSARGRGGSNEQFF,TGCAGTGCTAGGGGACGGGGGGGCTCCAATGAGCAGTTCTTC
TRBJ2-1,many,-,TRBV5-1,CASSLANVALGDEQFF,TGCGCCAGCAGCTTGGCCAATGTGGCGCTGGGTGATGAGCAGTTCTTC
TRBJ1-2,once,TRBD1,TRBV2,CASVPGTGGGYTF,TGTGCCAGCGTTCCCGGGACAGGGGGTGGCTACACCTTC
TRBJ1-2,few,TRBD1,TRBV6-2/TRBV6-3,CASSYRGQDHGYTF,TGTGCCAGCAGTTACAGGGGACAGGATCATGGCTACACCTTC
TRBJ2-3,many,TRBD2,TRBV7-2,CASSLQSGGVTDTQYF,TGTGCCAGCAGCTTACAGAGCGGGGGAGTCACAGATACGCAGTATTTT
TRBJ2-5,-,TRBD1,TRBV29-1,CSVESDRAVETQYF,TGCAGCGTTGAGTCGGACAGGGCGGTAGAGACCCAGTACTTC
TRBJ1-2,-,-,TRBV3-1,CASSPRATYGYTF,TGTGCCAGCAGCCCCAGGGCTACTTATGGCTACACCTTC
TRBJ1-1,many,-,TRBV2,CASRENTEAFF,TGTGCCAGCAGGGAGAACACTGAAGCTTTCTTT
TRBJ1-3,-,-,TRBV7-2,CASSLHFGNTIYF,TGTGCCAGCAGCTTACACTTTGGAAACACCATATATTTT
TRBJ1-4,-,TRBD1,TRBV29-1,CSVGPGQGKLFF,TGCAGCGTGGGCCCGGGACAGGGAAAACTGTTTTTT
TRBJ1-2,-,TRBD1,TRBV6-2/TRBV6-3,CASSTGQGGYGYTF,TGTGCCAGCAGTACCGGACAGGGTGGCTATGGCTACACCTTC
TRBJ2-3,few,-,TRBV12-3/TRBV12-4,CASSPPSVATDTQYF,TGTGCCAGCAGTCCACCGAGTGTGGCCACAGATACGCAGTATTTT
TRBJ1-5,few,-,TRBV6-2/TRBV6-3,CASSGGEPQHF,TGTGCCAGCAGTGGGGGGGAGCCCCAGCATTTT
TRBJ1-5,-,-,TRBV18,CASSPSGADQPQHF,TGTGCCAGCTCACCTTCAGGGGCCGATCAGCCCCAGCATTTT
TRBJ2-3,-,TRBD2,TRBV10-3,CATKGGLAVERGTDTQYF,TGTGCCACCAAGGGGGGACTAGCGGTCGAAAGGGGCACAGATACGCAGTATTTT
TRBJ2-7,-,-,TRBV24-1,CATIMAYEQCF,TGTGCCACCATAATGGCTTACGAGCAGTGCTTC
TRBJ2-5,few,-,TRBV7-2,CASSLRAGQETQYF,TGTGCCAGCAGCTTAAGGGCGGGACAAGAGACCCAGTACTTC
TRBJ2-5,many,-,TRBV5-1,CASSPGAGTETQYF,TGCGCCAGCAGCCCCGGGGCGGGGACAGAGACCCAGTACTTC
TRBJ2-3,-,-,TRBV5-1,CASKPPGADTQYF,TGCGCCAGCAAGCCCCCGGGGGCAGATACGCAGTATTTT
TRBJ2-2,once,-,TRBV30,CAWSLHPGELFF,TGTGCCTGGAGTCTTCACCCCGGGGAGCTGTTTTTT
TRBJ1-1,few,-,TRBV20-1,CSARQANTEAFF,TGCAGTGCTCGACAGGCGAACACTGAAGCTTTCTTT
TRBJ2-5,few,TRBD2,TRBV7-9,CASSSSGGAGGETQYF,TGTGCCAGCAGCAGTAGCGGGGGGGCCGGCGGGGAGACCCAGTACTTC
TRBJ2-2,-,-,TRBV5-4,CASSLFGRRDTGELFF,TGTGCCAGCAGCTTGTTTGGGAGAAGGGACACCGGGGAGCTGTTTTTT
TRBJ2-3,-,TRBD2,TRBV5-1,CASSLLAGGPGDTQYF,TGCGCCAGCAGCTTACTAGCGGGGGGGCCAGGAGATACGCAGTATTTT
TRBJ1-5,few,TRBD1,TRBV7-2,CASSSQGVSQPQHF,TGTGCCAGCAGCTCGCAGGGGGTTAGTCAGCCCCAGCATTTT
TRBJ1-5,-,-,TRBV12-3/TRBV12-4,CASSFGSYSNQPQHF,TGTGCCAGCAGTTTTGGAAGTTATAGCAATCAGCCCCAGCATTTT
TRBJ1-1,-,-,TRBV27,CASSRGGRGDTEAFF,TGTGCCAGCAGTCGAGGGGGACGGGGGGACACTGAAGCTTTCTTT
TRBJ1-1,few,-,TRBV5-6,CASSGTGWGAPTPGRAFF,TGTGCCAGCAGCGGAACAGGGTGGGGTGCCCCTACTCCGGGAAGAGCTTTCTTT
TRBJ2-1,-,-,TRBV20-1,CSAPGGISSYNEQFF,TGCAGTGCCCCAGGAGGGATCAGCTCCTACAATGAGCAGTTCTTC
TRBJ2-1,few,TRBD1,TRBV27,CASSAPRQGAYEQFF,TGTGCCAGCAGTGCCCCGAGACAGGGGGCCTATGAGCAGTTCTTC
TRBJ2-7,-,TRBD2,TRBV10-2,CASRTSGGYEQYF,TGCGCCAGCAGGACTAGCGGTGGGTACGAGCAGTACTTC
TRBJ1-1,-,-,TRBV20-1,CSATQGWNTEAFF,TGCAGTGCTACACAGGGATGGAACACTGAAGCTTTCTTT
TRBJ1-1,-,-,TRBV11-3,CASSLGPDTEAFF,TGTGCCAGCAGCTTAGGGCCGGACACTGAAGCTTTCTTT
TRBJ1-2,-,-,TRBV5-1,CASKGDTDQLYGYTF,TGCGCCAGCAAAGGGGACACCGACCAACTCTATGGCTACACCTTC
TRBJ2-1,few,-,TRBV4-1,CASSQESGRYNEQFF,TGCGCCAGCAGCCAAGAGTCAGGGAGATACAATGAGCAGTTCTTC
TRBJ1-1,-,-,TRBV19,CASSWGQHTEAFF,TGTGCCAGTAGTTGGGGACAACACACTGAAGCTTTCTTT
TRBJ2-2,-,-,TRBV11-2,CASSSLEGSLGELFF,TGTGCCAGCAGCTCACTCGAGGGGTCTCTCGGGGAGCTGTTTTTT
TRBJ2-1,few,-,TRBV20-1,CSAGGGKAEQFF,TGCAGTGCTGGAGGGGGAAAGGCGGAGCAGTTCTTC
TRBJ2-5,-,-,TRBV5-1,CASSLTRRETQYF,TGCGCCAGCAGCCTAACTAGACGAGAGACCCAGTACTTC
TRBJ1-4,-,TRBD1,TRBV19,CASSRTGGDATNEKLFF,TGTGCCAGTAGTCGGACAGGGGGAGATGCAACTAATGAAAAACTGTTTTTT
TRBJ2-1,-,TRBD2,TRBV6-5,CASRRATSGGANEQFF,TGTGCCAGCAGACGCGCGACTAGCGGGGGGGCAAATGAGCAGTTCTTC
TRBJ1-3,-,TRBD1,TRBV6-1,CASRQGQLSGNTIYF,TGTGCCAGCAGGCAGGGACAGCTCTCTGGAAACACCATATATTTT
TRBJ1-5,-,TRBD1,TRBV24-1,CATSDPSGGGNQPQHF,TGTGCCACCAGTGACCCGTCAGGGGGGGGGAATCAGCCCCAGCATTTT
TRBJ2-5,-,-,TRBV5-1,CASSSLGKETQYF,TGCGCCAGCAGTTCCCTAGGGAAAGAGACCCAGTACTTC
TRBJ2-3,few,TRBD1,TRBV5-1,CASQLGQGAPDTQYF,TGCGCCAGCCAACTCGGACAGGGGGCGCCGGATACGCAGTATTTT